This T cell receptor (beta chain) was obtained from a study of blood T cells in healthy people across ages (dated by TCRdb to between 2014 and 2016). Regarding the study in general: Template switching captured roughly one uniquely barcoded TCR beta cDNA molecule per two T cells in model experiments. Age-related changes in TCR beta repertoire diversity were measured in the study by deep sequencing normalized with unique cDNA molecular identifiers. To avoid experimental bias, donors of different ages were distributed randomly across sequencing lanes. For two donors (one aged 18 to 30 and one aged 80 or older), the study analyzed two additional independent replicas of 1 million unique cDNA reads from the same blood draw. The donors were divided into four age groups: young (average roughly 15 years), middle-aged (about 39), aged (about 60) and long-lived (nearly 85). Here is what the overall study found, with its caveats: Observed TCR beta diversity per million T cells fell roughly linearly with age, and a significant reduction was already apparent by age roughly 40. The percentage of naive T cells measured by flow cytometry correlated strongly with observed TCR beta diversity. Estimates of total diversity based on one million sequenced T cells were regarded as lower bounds and as underestimates. The long-lived group showed more naive CD4+ T cells, fewer expanded clones and increased TCR diversity than the aged group, suggesting age selection. Because the CMV infection status of the donors was unknown, age-related changes in expanded clonotypes may potentially have been confounded. Because profiling used bulk unsorted PBMCs, naive and antigen-experienced compartments could not be compared conclusively.

To prepare the library, 5' RACE was applied. Sequenced on an Illumina HiSeq 2500. A second PCR of about 7 to 12 cycles was performed with a sample-barcoded 5' primer and a J-beta primer mix. A unique molecular identifier was introduced onto each TCR beta cDNA molecule by a template-switch 5' adaptor carrying 12 random nucleotides. Each sample yielded at least 2.5 million CDR3-containing paired-end reads. First-strand cDNA was synthesized from all RNA with the Mint cDNA synthesis kit, primed by a TRBC-specific oligonucleotide. All cDNA was treated with uracil-DNA glycosylase and then went through a first 18-cycle PCR with the universal primers M1SS and BC2_uni_R. As for how the authors treated the data: Normalization of each sample was performed by random selection of 1 million high-quality reads, each carrying a distinct molecular identifier. Reads sharing molecular identifiers were discarded rather than binned into consensus sequences. MiTCR, set to a Q25 quality threshold and the strictest error-elimination algorithm, was used for CDR3 identification, clonotype clustering and error correction. A nonparametric unseen species model using Euler transformation provided a lower-bound estimate of total TCR beta diversity. TCRdb cleaned the public reads at Q25 with fastp, built clones with MiXCR and kept in-frame beta chains. Entries are consolidated by CDR3 protein sequence, retaining the most common genes and DNA. TCRdb, not the original authors, processed these V and J calls. This sample is represented by about 1.4 million distinct CDR3 sequences; 59% of them were singletons. The leading ten clones occupy over 6.5% of the sample.

This clonotype was recorded a few times. Its recognized antigen is unknown. Per-base quality was not reported, and no clone a single base away is much larger than it. Its CDR3 holds 13 amino acids, cysteine through phenylalanine. Solely the CDR3 DNA is kept, with 39 bases framed from the first base. V gives up 6 bases and J gives up 2 bases, and the segment between their germline ends measures 11 bases. The germline V gene encodes CDR1 DFQATT and CDR2 SNEGSKA (reference sequence). Systemically healthy Caucasian individuals from Russia, 35 to 50 in total and aged roughly 6 to 100 years, were included as donors. Around 9.9 milliliters of peripheral blood were collected from each donor into EDTA-treated Vacutainer tubes. Ficoll-Paque density-gradient centrifugation was used to isolate PBMCs, with at least 6.5 million per sample. Trizol reagent was used to extract total RNA from the PBMCs, yielding at least 5.5 micrograms per sample. For every donor, an aliquot of PBMCs went through flow cytometry to measure the percentages of naive CD45RAhigh/CD27high T cells.

The receptor was isolated from a man between 18 and 29 years old in good health. The sequencing input was blood. The V and J genes are TRBV20-1 and TRBJ2-1, with the D gene uncertain. Here is the DNA: TGCAGTGCGGAACTACGAACCTACAATGAGCAGTTCTTC. It translates as CSAELRTYNEQFF.